These T cell receptor beta chains were read from a single sample in a study of blood T cell repertoires in COVID-19. Produced via immunoSEQ multiplex PCR; TCRdb's table is partial and in-frame only. The table lists about 85,000 clones, about four fifths of them singletons. The sample taken for sequencing was peripheral blood. The receptors derive from a man in his 60s with acute or convalescent COVID-19. CDR3s include the opening cysteine and the closing phenylalanine or tryptophan. D genes are given only for firm matches. Only some rows state a clone size, as once, few, many or a class for expanded clones.

d_gene: TRBD1; j_gene: TRBJ1-3; abundance: NA; v_gene: TRBV15; CDR3nt: TGTGCCACCAGCGTCCGGGCGGGACAGGGACCTGGAAACACCATATATTTT; CDR3aa: CATSVRAGQGPGNTIYF
d_gene: TRBD2; j_gene: TRBJ2-1; abundance: NA; v_gene: TRBV4-3; CDR3nt: TGCGCCAGCAGCCAAGCAGCGGGGGCAGGCAATGAGCAGTTCTTC; CDR3aa: CASSQAAGAGNEQFF
d_gene: TRBD1; j_gene: TRBJ2-3; abundance: NA; v_gene: TRBV6-5; CDR3nt: TGTGCCAGCAGTTCGCGCGGGACAGGGCCCACAGATACGCAGTATTTT; CDR3aa: CASSSRGTGPTDTQYF
d_gene: TRBD1; j_gene: TRBJ1-5; abundance: few; v_gene: TRBV30; CDR3nt: TGTGCCTGGAGTGTTGGACAGGGGTGGAATCAGCCCCAGCATTTT; CDR3aa: CAWSVGQGWNQPQHF
d_gene: NA; j_gene: TRBJ2-7; abundance: NA; v_gene: TRBV27; CDR3nt: TGTGCCAGCAGCTCCCGGGGGACGGACTCCTACGAGCAGTACTTC; CDR3aa: CASSSRGTDSYEQYF
d_gene: TRBD2; j_gene: TRBJ2-7; abundance: NA; v_gene: TRBV5-1; CDR3nt: TGCGCCAGCAGCTTGGACCCTAGCGGGAGCTACGAGCAGTACTTC; CDR3aa: CASSLDPSGSYEQYF
d_gene: NA; j_gene: TRBJ1-1; abundance: NA; v_gene: TRBV12-3/TRBV12-4; CDR3nt: TGTGCCAGCAGTCTAGGCCTACTCACTGAAGCTTTCTTT; CDR3aa: CASSLGLLTEAFF
d_gene: TRBD1; j_gene: TRBJ2-3; abundance: once; v_gene: TRBV7-9; CDR3nt: TGTGCCAGCAGCTTAGCGGATGGGACAGGGAAAAATACGCAGTATTTT; CDR3aa: CASSLADGTGKNTQYF
d_gene: NA; j_gene: TRBJ1-3; abundance: NA; v_gene: TRBV2; CDR3nt: TGTGCCAGCAGTGAAACCGGACACCGAGTGGGAAACACCATATATTTT; CDR3aa: CASSETGHRVGNTIYF
d_gene: NA; j_gene: TRBJ1-1; abundance: NA; v_gene: TRBV19; CDR3nt: TGTGCCAGTAGTTATATAGAGGGGAACACTGAAGCTTTCTTT; CDR3aa: CASSYIEGNTEAFF
d_gene: NA; j_gene: TRBJ2-5; abundance: once; v_gene: TRBV11-3; CDR3nt: TGTGCCAGCAGCTTAGGGCAGGGACAAGAGACCCAGTACTTC; CDR3aa: CASSLGQGQETQYF
d_gene: NA; j_gene: TRBJ2-7; abundance: NA; v_gene: TRBV6-6; CDR3nt: TGTGCCAGCAGTTACTCTCAAGCGACCTCCTACGAGCAGTACTTC; CDR3aa: CASSYSQATSYEQYF
d_gene: TRBD1; j_gene: TRBJ2-7; abundance: NA; v_gene: TRBV7-9; CDR3nt: TGTGCCAGCAGCCCAAGAAATAGACAGGGGACCCCCTACGAGCAGTACTTC; CDR3aa: CASSPRNRQGTPYEQYF
d_gene: TRBD1; j_gene: TRBJ1-1; abundance: NA; v_gene: TRBV7-2; CDR3nt: TGTGCCAGCAGCCCTACCGGGACAGGGGGTATATTGAACACTGAAGCTTTCTTT; CDR3aa: CASSPTGTGGILNTEAFF
d_gene: NA; j_gene: TRBJ1-2; abundance: NA; v_gene: TRBV6-5; CDR3nt: TGTGCCAGCAGAGGGGGGGAAACTAACTATGGCTACACCTTC; CDR3aa: CASRGGETNYGYTF
d_gene: NA; j_gene: TRBJ1-2; abundance: few; v_gene: TRBV10-3; CDR3nt: TGTGCCATCAGGGAGGGACACACTCCGAATGGCTACACCTTC; CDR3aa: CAIREGHTPNGYTF
d_gene: TRBD1; j_gene: TRBJ1-5; abundance: NA; v_gene: TRBV19; CDR3nt: TGTGCCAGTAGTGTCGGACAGGGGAATCAGCCCCAGCATTTT; CDR3aa: CASSVGQGNQPQHF